These 32 T cell receptor beta chains came from one sample sequenced in a study of identical twins' blood T cells. TCRdb ran MiXCR on the 5' RACE reads and lists one entry per CDR3 protein. The data contain fewer than 450,000 distinct CDR3 sequences, roughly 30% of them singletons. The sample consisted of PBMCs. These receptor sequences come from a woman aged 18-49 years in good health.

The chain couples TRBV9 to TRBJ2-3, with D perhaps matching TRBD2 (5 bases). Germline-derived CDR1 and CDR2 are SGDLS and YYNGEE. This CDR3 has 14 amino acids. V dropped 3 bases and J dropped 5 bases, with 13 bases sitting between them. CDR3 DNA sequence: TGTGCCAGCAGCGCGAGGGTGTGGGGAGATACGCAGTATTTT. Protein product: CASSARVWGDTQYF.

V and J are TRBV6-2 or TRBV6-3 and TRBJ1-5, with D hard to call. V dropped 6 bases and J dropped 3 bases, with 12 bases sitting between them. Germline-derived CDR1 and CDR2 are MNHEY and SVGEGT. The CDR3 length is 14 residues. The CDR3 spells CASSFFSNNQPQHF. The DNA of the CDR3 is TGTGCCAGCAGCTTCTTCTCTAACAATCAGCCCCAGCATTTT.

The V and J genes are TRBV27 and TRBJ1-5; 8 bases agree with TRBD1. This CDR3 is 16 amino acids long. Germline V gene lookup returns CDR1 MNHEY and CDR2 SMNVEV (reference sequence). The V gene end was trimmed by 4 bases and the J gene end by 3 bases; junction bases not matched to a gene: 8. The CDR3 DNA sequence: TGTGCCAGCAGTTCCAACAGGGGGGGAATCAATCAGCCCCAGCATTTT. Its protein product is CASSSNRGGINQPQHF.

The V and J genes are TRBV7-2 and TRBJ2-2; 7 nucleotides line up with TRBD2. Trimming at V came to 3 bases and at J to 8 bases, leaving 9 bases not matched to a gene. The CDR3 runs to 15 residues. The germline CDR1 and CDR2 sequences are SGHTA and FQGNSA. CDR3 DNA sequence: TGTGCCAGCAGCTTTCGCGCGGGAGTTTCAGGGGAGCTGTTTTTT. It encodes CASSFRAGVSGELFF.

V usage is TRBV10-3 and J usage is TRBJ1-4; D not resolved. V lost 7 bases, J lost 5 bases, and 11 bases lay in between. CDR3 length equals 13 residues. Germline V lookup: CDR1 ENHRY, CDR2 SYGVKD. The CDR3 protein is CAITADPNEKLFF. In DNA, the CDR3 is TGTGCCATCACCGCGGATCCGAATGAAAAACTGTTTTTT.

This clonotype was detected only a few times. CDR3: CASSQDPGKGQFF. Here the CDR3 DNA reads TGCGCCAGCAGCCAAGATCCCGGGAAAGGACAGTTCTTC. The rearrangement joins TRBV4-3 to TRBJ2-1, with TRBD2 as a possible D gene (5 bases). The CDR3 is 13 amino acids. V lost 0 bases and J lost 13, with 13 bases in between. Germline lookup yields CDR1 LGHNA and CDR2 YSLEER.

This clonotype was found many times. The chain links TRBV11-3 to TRBJ1-1, with D unresolved. Deletions cut 6 bases from V and 1 base from J, with 9 bases between. The CDR3 is made up of 13 amino acids. Germline V gene lookup returns CDR1 SGHNT and CDR2 YENEEA. The CDR3 nucleotides read TGTGCCAGCAGTTATACACAGAACACTGAAGCTTTCTTT. Protein product: CASSYTQNTEAFF.

This clonotype appeared many times. V is TRBV29-1 and J is TRBJ1-1; 11 bases align to TRBD1. In germline, CDR1 is SQVTM, CDR2 ANQGSEA. This CDR3 has 11 residues. Trimming took 7 bases from V and 7 from J; bases not matched to a gene: 2. The CDR3 sequence: CSGTGGLEAFF. CDR3 DNA sequence: TGCAGCGGGACAGGGGGCCTTGAAGCTTTCTTT.

The rearrangement uses TRBV7-2 and TRBJ2-1; possibly TRBD2 for D (6 bases). Germline CDR1 SGHTA, CDR2 FQGNSA. Between the trimmed V and J ends, which lost 0 bases and 4 bases, there was a span of 13 bases. CDR3 length: 16 residues. The CDR3 loop reads CASSLAYSGPYNEQFF. The DNA of the CDR3 is TGTGCCAGCAGCTTAGCGTATAGCGGCCCATACAATGAGCAGTTCTTC.

In its sample, this clonotype was seen a few times. In nucleotides, the CDR3 is TGCGCCAGCAGGACAGGGGACTGGAACACTGAAGCTTTCTTT. Translation gives CASRTGDWNTEAFF. V and J are TRBV5-1 and TRBJ1-1; 8 bases line up with TRBD1. The CDR3 contains 14 residues. J was trimmed by 1 base and V by 5 bases; bases with no gene match: 4. The V gene's germline CDR1 is SGHRS and CDR2 YFSETQ.

The CDR3 reads CSVKYTGELFF. CDR3 DNA sequence: TGCAGCGTTAAGTACACCGGGGAGCTGTTTTTT. The chain joins TRBV29-1 to TRBJ2-2, with unresolved D. V was trimmed by 5 bases and J by 3 bases, leaving 4 bases between them. Germline loops: CDR1 SQVTM, CDR2 ANQGSEA. The CDR3 has 11 amino acids.

J is TRBJ1-2 and V is TRBV11-2; the D is unclear. CDR3 length: 15 amino acids. Germline CDR1 and CDR2: SGHAT and FQNNGV. The V end lost 0 bases, the J end lost 0 bases, and 8 bases lay between the germline ends. The CDR3 sequence: CASSLDPASNYGYTF. The CDR3 region has the DNA TGTGCCAGCAGCTTAGACCCAGCCTCTAACTATGGCTACACCTTC.

This clonotype was detected a few times. The chain carries TRBV3-1 and TRBJ2-1, with D uncertain. The V gene lost 1 base and the J gene lost 8 bases, with 15 bases spanning the gap. CDR3 length: 15 residues. Germline V lookup: CDR1 LGHDT, CDR2 YNNKEL (reference sequence). Written as DNA, the CDR3 is TGTGCCAGCAGCCAAGGCCGGCTTACTTACTATGAGCAGTTCTTC. This codes for CASSQGRLTYYEQFF.

The CDR3 reads CASSSPWGSGSTDTQYF. The CDR3 DNA follows: TGTGCCAGCAGCTCCCCCTGGGGTAGCGGATCCACAGATACGCAGTATTTT. The chain joins TRBV11-2 to TRBJ2-3, with D maybe TRBD2 (6 bases). Between the trimmed V and J ends, which lost 4 bases and 2 bases, there was a span of 19 bases. The germline gives CDR1 SGHAT, CDR2 FQNNGV. The CDR3 consists of 17 residues. Complete variable domain (other parts from reference TRBV11-2 and TRBJ2-3): EAGVAQSPRYKIIEKRQSVAFWCNPISGHATLYWYQQILGQGPKLLIQFQNNGVVDDSQLPKDRFSAERLKGVDSTLKIQPAKLEDSAVYLCASSSPWGSGSTDTQYFGPGTRLTVL.

This chain joins TRBV29-1 and TRBJ2-3; D unresolved. V gave up 2 bases and J gave up 6 bases, with 12 bases separating them. Per germline, CDR1 SQVTM and CDR2 ANQGSEA. The CDR3 consists of 13 residues. The CDR3 protein is CSVETDIGDTQYF. Here the CDR3 DNA reads TGCAGCGTTGAAACAGATATCGGCGATACGCAGTATTTT.

This sequence joins TRBV3-1 and TRBJ1-3; tentative D call: TRBD1 (6 bases). In germline, CDR1 is LGHDT, CDR2 YNNKEL (reference sequence). The CDR3 is made up of 17 amino acids. V was shortened by 4 bases and J by 0 bases, with 16 bases between the two germline ends. CDR3 nucleotide sequence: TGTGCCAGCAGCCTTACTCCGGGACACGTCTCTGGAAACACCATATATTTT. This codes for CASSLTPGHVSGNTIYF.

This clonotype was observed once. One end of the junction does not line up with germline, which may come from a read error. The CDR3 sequence: CSARESLSGSLFF. The CDR3 bases are TGCAGTGCTAGAGAAAGTTTGAGTGGCAGCCTTTTTTTT. V gene TRBV20-1 combines with J gene TRBJ1-1; D call uncertain. Germline CDR1 is DFQATT and CDR2 is SNEGSKA (reference sequence). The CDR3 runs 13 residues.

This clonotype was seen a handful of times. J is TRBJ1-2 and V is TRBV5-1; no clear D. The length of the CDR3 is 13 residues. Per the germline V gene, CDR1 is SGHRS and CDR2 is YFSETQ. V lost 0 bases, J lost 6 bases, and 9 bases lay in between. Written as DNA, the CDR3 is TGCGCCAGCAGCTTGGGGACTCTCAATGGCTACACCTTC. This codes for CASSLGTLNGYTF.

The chain carries TRBV11-3 and TRBJ2-2; D remains unclear. The length of the CDR3 is 14 residues. Looked up from germline, CDR1 is SGHNT and CDR2 is YENEEA. V gave up 4 bases and J gave up 6 bases, with 12 bases separating them. CDR3 DNA sequence: TGTGCCAGCAGCTCACTACTCGGCCCCGGGGAGCTGTTTTTT. Translating gives CASSSLLGPGELFF. The complete variable domain, with remaining parts taken from reference TRBV11-3 and TRBJ2-2, reads EAGVVQSPRYKIIEKKQPVAFWCNPISGHNTLYWYLQNLGQGPELLIRYENEEAVDDSQLPKDRFSAERLKGVDSTLKIQPAELGDSAVYLCASSSLLGPGELFFGEGSRLTVL.

Notes on this clonotype: A junction boundary mismatches the germline segment, possibly from a read error. V and J are TRBV5-5 and TRBJ2-5; D is perhaps TRBD2 (5 bases). Germline CDR1 and CDR2: SGHKS and YYEKEE (reference sequence). The CDR3 totals 15 residues. The CDR3 DNA is TGTGCCGGCAGCACACTTCGTCGGGATTTAGAGACCCAGTACTTC. Its protein product is CAGSTLRRDLETQYF.

This clonotype was counted a few times. The chain joins TRBV3-1 to TRBJ2-5; 8 bases line up with TRBD2. V shed 4 bases, J shed 3 bases, and the junction held 4 bases outside the gene matches. From germline, CDR1 is LGHDT and CDR2 YNNKEL (reference sequence). The CDR3 is 14 residues long. CDR3 coding DNA: TGTGCCAGCAGCCTTAGAGCGGGGGAAGAGACCCAGTACTTC. Its protein product is CASSLRAGEETQYF.

This chain links TRBV28 with TRBJ2-1, with D hard to call. Germline V gene data show CDR1 as MDHEN and CDR2 as SYDVKM. V dropped 6 bases and J dropped 0 bases, with 12 bases sitting between them. The length of the CDR3 is 15 residues. The CDR3 DNA reads TGTGCCAGCAGCGACACGCAAGCCTCCTACAATGAGCAGTTCTTC. It encodes CASSDTQASYNEQFF.

This clonotype was seen only a few times. The rearrangement uses TRBV25-1 and TRBJ2-7; D gene unclear. CDR3 size: 12 residues. V lost 6 bases, J lost 0 bases, and 6 bases lay in between. Per the germline V gene, CDR1 is MGHDK and CDR2 is SYGVNS. Written as DNA, the CDR3 is TGTGCCAGCAGGACGGACTCCTACGAGCAGTACTTC. This translates into CASRTDSYEQYF.

Only one count was recorded for this clonotype. Possible read error: a much larger clone is one base away. This sequence joins TRBV5-1 and TRBJ1-1; D call uncertain. Germline CDR1 SGHRS, CDR2 YFSETQ. V lost 7 bases and J 7 bases, leaving 14 bases between the germline ends. The CDR3 spans 12 residues. The CDR3 sequence is CASGQGFHEAFF. In nucleotides, the CDR3 is TGCGCCAGCGGCCAAGGGTTCCATGAAGCTTTCTTT.

This clonotype was seen ten or more times. This chain links TRBV29-1 with TRBJ1-5; D perhaps matches TRBD1 (5 bases). Deletions cut 4 bases from V and 1 base from J, with 8 bases between. CDR1 is SQVTM, CDR2 ANQGSEA, per germline. The CDR3 sequence is 13 residues long. As DNA, the CDR3 is TGCAGCGTTGTGGGGGGGAGCAATCAGCCCCAGCATTTT. This encodes CSVVGGSNQPQHF.

The V and J genes are TRBV4-1 and TRBJ2-2; D remains unclear. In germline, CDR1 is MGHRA, CDR2 YSYEKL. Trimming shortened V by 4 bases and J by 6 bases, and 15 bases separated the two germline ends. This CDR3 spans 15 amino acids. The CDR3 loop is CASSLRLSRPGELFF. CDR3 coding DNA: TGCGCCAGCAGCCTCCGTCTGTCCCGTCCCGGGGAGCTGTTTTTT.

As concerns this clonotype: One end of the junction does not line up with germline, which may come from a read error. V gene TRBV20-1 combines with J gene TRBJ2-5, with 10 bases lining up with TRBD2. The CDR3 covers 14 residues. Germline V CDR1 and CDR2: DFQATT, SNEGSKA (reference sequence). The CDR3 region has the DNA TGCAGTGCTAGACTGTCTAGCGGGAGTAAGACCCAGTGCTTC. Encoded protein: CSARLSSGSKTQCF.

In the case of this clonotype: One junction end does not reproduce the germline sequence, and a read error may be involved. This chain links TRBV7-9 with TRBJ1-1; the D is unclear. The CDR3 loop spans 10 amino acids. Germline CDR1 SEHNR, CDR2 FQNEAQ (reference sequence). As DNA, the CDR3 is TGTACCAGCAGCTTAAGAGAAGCTTTCTTT. Translating it yields CTSSLREAFF.

The chain employs TRBV11-2 and TRBJ2-2; D ambiguous. Germline CDR1 SGHAT, CDR2 FQNNGV. The CDR3 sequence is 13 residues long. The V end lost 5 bases, the J end lost 5 bases, and 9 bases lay between the germline ends. The DNA of the CDR3 is TGTGCCAGCAGCCGACCCAGGACCGGGGAGCTGTTTTTT. Protein product: CASSRPRTGELFF.

Concerning this clonotype: Germline is not matched at one junction end, which may reflect a read error. The J gene is TRBJ1-6, the V gene TRBV6-6; 7 nucleotides agree with TRBD1. The CDR3 runs to 16 residues. Germline V lookup: CDR1 MNHNY, CDR2 SVGAGI (reference sequence). The CDR3 is CTSSLKADRINSPLHF. In nucleotides, the CDR3 is TGTACCAGCAGTTTAAAGGCGGACAGGATTAATTCACCCCTCCACTTT.

This clonotype appeared a few times. This chain links TRBV29-1 with TRBJ1-1, with D maybe TRBD1 (5 bases). Between the trimmed V and J ends, which lost 7 bases and 5 bases, there was a span of 14 bases. This CDR3 contains 12 residues. CDR1 and CDR2 from the germline V gene are SQVTM and ANQGSEA. CDR3 residues: CSALRGGTEAFF. The CDR3 nucleotides are TGCAGCGCCCTCCGTGGGGGGACTGAAGCTTTCTTT.

This clonotype was picked up a small number of times. The chain combines TRBV28 with TRBJ2-1, with no clear D. V was clipped by 6 bases and J by 8 bases, with 20 bases between them. Germline CDR1 and CDR2: MDHEN and SYDVKM. CDR3 size: 15 residues. The CDR3 here is CASSPPPAHTDEQFF. In DNA form, the CDR3 reads TGTGCCAGCAGCCCCCCCCCGGCCCACACCGATGAGCAGTTCTTC.